This TCR beta chain is from a study of CD8 T cells in Susac syndrome. Study-level results: An acknowledgment was made by the study that its TCR sequencing and HLA analysis involved relatively few individuals.

RNA, at about 0.45 to 1 ug, was reverse transcribed with random hexamers. With immunoSEQ multiplex PCR, TCR beta CDR3 was amplified across 54 Vbeta and 13 Jbeta. TCRdb re-called the immunoSEQ multiplex PCR reads with MiXCR, one entry per CDR3 protein. The profile shows 400,000 or so distinct CDR3 sequences, more than 80% of them singletons. A word on this clonotype: Antigen unknown.

Germline CDR1 is MNHNY and CDR2 is SVGAGI (reference sequence). Trimming stripped 0 bases from V and 5 bases from J, with 13 bases between. The CDR3 contains 15 residues. The receptor was isolated from a human donor with multiple sclerosis. Sequenced: CD8+ T cells from PBMCs. The chain has TRBV6-6 and TRBJ2-5, with D perhaps matching TRBD2 (6 bases). Here the CDR3 reads CASSYSLAYEETQYF. CDR3 nucleotide sequence: TGTGCCAGCAGTTACTCACTAGCCTATGAGGAGACCCAGTACTTC.